The TCR beta chain under discussion was sequenced for a study of T cell responses to AZD1222 COVID-19 vaccine. TCRdb's copy holds only in-frame clones and misses some; the assay was immunoSEQ multiplex PCR. The data hold approximately 120,000 clones, with around 87% observed a single time. Study observations and caveats: Breadth and depth of Spike-specific TCRs rose after two AZD1222 doses. The span of vaccine-associated CD4 TCRs extended across spike, with dominance at 160-218 and 743-854. None of the repertoires were sampled until the peak T cell response had passed.

J lost 8 bases, V lost 0 bases, and 4 bases had no gene match. Germline lookup yields CDR1 SGHKS and CDR2 YYEKEE (reference sequence). The length of the CDR3 is 15 residues. Points on this clone: Its antigen is undetermined.

The chain couples TRBV5-5 to TRBJ1-4; 10 nucleotides agree with TRBD1. This clonotype originated in an adult in good health. This specimen consisted of peripheral blood, obtained on day 0 of AZD1222 vaccination. CDR3 sequence reads: CASSLGGTGEEKLFF. CDR3 sequence (DNA): TGTGCCAGCAGCTTGGGAGGGACAGGGGAAGAAAAACTGTTTTTT. Combining the CDR3 with reference TRBV5-5 and TRBJ1-4 gives the whole variable domain DAGVTQSPTHLIKTRGQQVTLRCSPISGHKSVSWYQQVLGQGPQFIFQYYEKEERGRGNFPDRFSARQFPNYSSELNVNALLLGDSALYLCASSLGGTGEEKLFFGSGTQLSVL.